This record concerns one TCR beta chain sequence. This sample was included in a study of blood T cell repertoires in COVID-19. Study in general: The United States, Italy and Spain supplied acute and convalescent COVID-19 samples. PBMCs, B-cell-depleted T cells, or T cells were the source of the cDNA or gDNA that made up the material.

J gave up 7 bases and V 6 bases, and 8 bases lay outside the gene matches. CDR1 and CDR2 from the germline V gene are MNHEY and SVGAGI. The CDR3 loop spans 14 amino acids. In the original analysis: Quantification of nucleated cells was approximated via reference gene primer amplification. Only in-frame clones appear in the TCRdb table, and some are missing; sequencing was by immunoSEQ multiplex PCR. V and J calls and clone size are those listed in that table; D and trimming were worked out from the DNA. The sample has some 320,000 clones; more than 70% are singletons. The material sequenced was peripheral blood. This TCR derives from a woman in her thirties who had recovered from COVID-19. The V gene is TRBV6-5, the J gene TRBJ2-1, with 8 bases matching TRBD1. The CDR3 region is CASSRATGGNEQFF. The CDR3 DNA follows: TGTGCCAGCAGCCGAGCCACAGGGGGAAATGAGCAGTTCTTC.